These 28 T cell receptor beta chains were sequenced from one sample in a study of human T cells and chemical hapten exposure. TCRdb passed the RACE reads through MiXCR, listing each CDR3 protein once. This table has 350,000 to 400,000 distinct CDR3 sequences, roughly 5% appearing once. Time point meaning: pre-sensitization, week 0. Treatment noted: therapeutic diphenylcyclopropenone sensitization with weekly scalp DPC. Here the sequenced sample was whole blood, taken in connection with sensitization to the hapten diphenylcyclopropenone (DPC). Receptors originate from a woman in her fifties or sixties with alopecia areata. Some clones in this sample may be carry-over from other donors' samples.

This chain joins TRBV3-1 and TRBJ1-5; maybe TRBD1 (5 bases). This CDR3 is built from 13 residues. V dropped 1 base and J dropped 6 bases, with 7 bases sitting between them. Germline V gives CDR1 LGHDT, CDR2 YNNKEL (reference sequence). This chain's CDR3 is CASSQVGGQPQHF. Here the CDR3 DNA reads TGTGCCAGCAGCCAAGTTGGGGGTCAGCCCCAGCATTTT.

The gene calls are TRBV7-6 and TRBJ2-1, with 7 bases matching TRBD1. V lost 5 bases, J lost 0 bases, and 4 bases stayed unmatched. The CDR3 runs 15 residues. Germline values: CDR1 SGHVS, CDR2 FNYEAQ. The DNA of the CDR3 is TGTGCCAGCAGCAAGGCAGGGGGCTCCTACAATGAGCAGTTCTTC. Amino acid sequence: CASSKAGGSYNEQFF.

This clonotype has more than one count but fewer than ten. The V and J genes are TRBV9 and TRBJ1-2; D remains unclear. Trimming cost V 4 bases and J 8 bases, with 15 bases left between them. The CDR3 sequence is 13 residues long. In germline, CDR1 is SGDLS, CDR2 YYNGEE. The CDR3 is CASSSGGVGGYTF. The CDR3 DNA is TGTGCCAGCAGCTCAGGCGGGGTTGGAGGCTACACCTTC.

The table lists this clonotype with many counts. The chain carries TRBV7-9 and TRBJ1-1; 9 nucleotides agree with TRBD1. Germline CDR1 is SEHNR and CDR2 is FQNEAQ (reference sequence). The CDR3 length is 20 residues. The ends lost 5 bases at V and 4 bases at J; junction bases unmatched: 23. CDR3 sequence reads: CASSQPDQGTGKNPGTEAFF. CDR3 sequence (DNA): TGTGCCAGCAGCCAGCCCGACCAGGGGACAGGGAAGAACCCGGGCACTGAAGCTTTCTTT.

This clonotype was found many times. The chain has TRBV28 and TRBJ2-7; possible D gene TRBD1, 5 bases. This CDR3 is built from 16 residues. CDR1 is MDHEN, CDR2 SYDVKM, per germline. The V end was cut by 5 bases, the J end by 5 bases, with 22 bases between. CDR3 nucleotide sequence: TGTGCCAGCAGTCCACCGGACAACCGGCCTTTGAACGAGCAGTACTTC. Amino acids: CASSPPDNRPLNEQYF. Variable domain in full (rest from reference TRBV28 and TRBJ2-7): DVKVTQSSRYLVKRTGEKVFLECVQDMDHENMFWYRQDPGLGLRLIYFSYDVKMKEKGDIPEGYSVSREKKERFSLILESASTNQTSMYLCASSPPDNRPLNEQYFGPGTRLTVT.

The chain combines TRBV6-2 or TRBV6-3 with TRBJ1-5, with 7 bases aligning to TRBD1. The CDR3 contains 15 residues. Germline lookup yields CDR1 MNHEY and CDR2 SVGEGT. Trimming removed 6 bases from V and 7 bases from J; junction bases left unmatched: 12. CDR3 nucleotides: TGTGCCAGCAGACCCACCGGGACAGCGGCCCAGCCCCAGCATTTT. This encodes CASRPTGTAAQPQHF.

This clonotype occurred many times. The chain employs TRBV3-1 and TRBJ2-1, with TRBD2 as a possible D gene (5 bases). This CDR3 region has 13 residues. Trimming pared 2 bases from V and 8 bases from J, leaving 10 bases between. The V gene's germline CDR1 is LGHDT and CDR2 YNNKEL (reference sequence). CDR3 sequence reads: CASSQYGLDEQFF. For the CDR3, the DNA is TGTGCCAGCAGCCAATACGGACTGGATGAGCAGTTCTTC.

This clonotype showed up many times. This sequence joins TRBV6-6 and TRBJ1-2; tentatively, D is TRBD1 (6 bases). Germline-derived CDR1 and CDR2 are MNHNY and SVGAGI (reference sequence). The CDR3 has 13 amino acids. V was cut by 5 bases and J by 8 bases, with 15 bases left in between. DNA of the CDR3: TGTGCCAGCAGTCCGGGGGGGGCGAAGGGCTACACCTTC. Its protein product is CASSPGGAKGYTF.

This clonotype turned up a few times. The chain employs TRBV5-6 and TRBJ1-2; D call uncertain. The germline V and J ends were trimmed by 5 bases and 5 bases, with 16 bases remaining between them. Germline V lookup: CDR1 SGHDT, CDR2 YYEEEE. This CDR3 spans 14 amino acids. The CDR3 DNA reads TGTGCCAGCAGGGCTGGATCATCGGTATATGGCTACACCTTC. Protein sequence: CASRAGSSVYGYTF. The full variable domain, with the rest looked up from reference TRBV5-6 and TRBJ1-2, is DAGVTQSPTHLIKTRGQQVTLRCSPKSGHDTVSWYQQALGQGPQFIFQYYEEEERQRGNFPDRFSGHQFPNYSSELNVNALLLGDSALYLCASRAGSSVYGYTFGSGTRLTVV.

In its sample, this clonotype was seen many times. V gene TRBV7-9 combines with J gene TRBJ2-1; D gene ambiguous. The germline CDR1 and CDR2 sequences are SEHNR and FQNEAQ (reference sequence). This CDR3 has 17 amino acids. V lost 0 bases, J lost 2 bases, and 14 bases lay in between. CDR3 coding DNA: TGTGCCAGCAGCTTAGCAGGTCATAGCACACCCTACAATGAGCAGTTCTTC. It codes for CASSLAGHSTPYNEQFF.

This clonotype was seen many times. J is TRBJ2-4 and V is TRBV20-1; tentatively, D is TRBD2 (6 bases). The CDR3 has 14 amino acids. CDR1 is DFQATT, CDR2 SNEGSKA, per germline (reference sequence). V shed 6 bases and J shed 3 bases, with 15 bases lying between them. This CDR3 is CSALSSAVKNIQYF. Written as DNA, the CDR3 is TGCAGTGCGCTTTCTAGCGCGGTCAAAAACATTCAGTACTTC.

This clonotype was recorded at least ten times. The gene calls are TRBV9 and TRBJ2-7, with 7 bases lining up with TRBD1. This CDR3 contains 14 residues. Germline CDR1 SGDLS, CDR2 YYNGEE. V shed 0 bases and J 4 bases; nucleotides not matched to a gene: 4. CDR3 nucleotide sequence: TGTGCCAGCAGCGTAGGTGGACAGGAGTACGAGCAGTACTTC. It encodes CASSVGGQEYEQYF.

A few counts support this clonotype. V and J are TRBV28 and TRBJ1-2, with a tentative D call TRBD1 (6 bases). The CDR3 has 14 amino acids. Germline CDR1 reads MDHEN; CDR2 reads SYDVKM. Trimming stripped 4 bases from V and 3 bases from J, with 12 bases between. CDR3: CASSSGQRDYGYTF. The CDR3 nucleotides read TGTGCCAGCAGTTCTGGACAGCGCGACTATGGCTACACCTTC.

This clonotype was counted only a few times. The chain combines TRBV6-1 with TRBJ1-3, with 8 bases matching TRBD1. Unmatched junction bases numbered 5, after V lost 6 bases and J lost 1 base. CDR1 is MNHNS and CDR2 is SASEGT in the germline V gene. CDR3 length equals 15 residues. CDR3 nucleotide sequence: TGTGCCAGCAGGGGGACAGGCCCATCTGGAAACACCATATATTTT. Encoded protein: CASRGTGPSGNTIYF.

The genes are TRBV12-3 or TRBV12-4 and TRBJ1-4, with 9 bases lining up with TRBD1. V was clipped by 5 bases and J by 8 bases; unmatched bases: 9. The CDR3 runs 15 residues. CDR3 nucleotide sequence: TGTGCCAGCAGTCCCGACAGGGGGGTCGAGGAAAAACTGTTTTTT. Protein: CASSPDRGVEEKLFF.

In its sample, this clonotype was seen many times. The chain employs TRBV2 and TRBJ1-5; 9 bases are shared with TRBD1. This CDR3 has 14 amino acids. Germline V gene data show CDR1 as SNHLY and CDR2 as FYNNEI. V gave up 7 bases and J gave up 1 base; unmatched junction bases: 2. The CDR3 is CASTGQGSNQPQHF. Here the CDR3 DNA reads TGTGCCAGCACCGGACAGGGGAGCAATCAGCCCCAGCATTTT.

This clonotype came up many times. The CDR3 loop is CASSLTGAHEQYF. Written as DNA, the CDR3 is TGCGCCAGCAGCTTGACCGGGGCCCACGAGCAGTACTTC. V is TRBV5-1 and J is TRBJ2-7; either TRBD1 or TRBD2 may fit D (5 bases each). V lost 1 base and J 5 bases, leaving 10 bases between the germline ends. CDR1 and CDR2 from the germline V gene are SGHRS and YFSETQ. CDR3 length: 13 residues.

This clonotype showed up many times. The chain is built from TRBV28 and TRBJ1-3; 10 bases align to TRBD1. V lost 8 bases and J lost 4; bases outside the gene matches: 5. CDR3 length: 14 residues. From germline, CDR1 is MDHEN and CDR2 SYDVKM. CDR3 loop: CASGTGANGNTIYF. The CDR3 region has the DNA TGTGCCAGCGGGACAGGGGCTAACGGAAACACCATATATTTT.

The rearrangement joins TRBV12-3 or TRBV12-4 to TRBJ2-1, with TRBD2 matching over 10 bases. The CDR3 contains 15 residues. V dropped 2 bases and J dropped 9; count of bases not matched to a gene: 7. CDR3 in amino acids: CASSLPAGTSAEQFF. CDR3 coding DNA: TGTGCCAGCAGTTTACCCGCCGGGACTAGCGCTGAGCAGTTCTTC.

In its sample, this clonotype was seen many times. This chain links TRBV3-1 with TRBJ2-2, with D perhaps TRBD1 (5 bases). The CDR3 is made up of 15 amino acids. CDR1 and CDR2 (germline): LGHDT, YNNKEL (reference sequence). Trimming shortened V by 5 bases and J by 2 bases, and 12 bases separated the two germline ends. CDR3 nucleotides: TGTGCCAGCAGCTACAAGGGGATAAACACCGGGGAGCTGTTTTTT. Protein product: CASSYKGINTGELFF.

This chain connects TRBV15 to TRBJ2-1; D not resolved. The CDR3 has 13 residues. CDR1 and CDR2 from the germline V gene are LNHNV and YYDKDF (reference sequence). The V and J ends lost 4 bases and 10 bases respectively, with 14 bases between them. In DNA form, the CDR3 reads TGTGCCACCAGCAACCCGGGCGGAAACGAGCAGTTCTTC. As protein: CATSNPGGNEQFF.

This clonotype has a handful of counts. The chain uses TRBV30 and TRBJ1-1; no clear D. The CDR3 contains 14 residues. The germline CDR1 and CDR2 sequences are GTSNPN and SVGIG (reference sequence). V lost 3 bases and J 8 bases, leaving 19 bases between the germline ends. Written as DNA, the CDR3 is TGTGCCTGGAGGGTTATTGGGTCTTTAAAGGAAGCTTTCTTT. Translated, it gives CAWRVIGSLKEAFF.

Remarks on this clonotype: A much larger clone is a single base away; this may be a read error. This chain joins TRBV13 and TRBJ2-7, with D unclear. Germline loops: CDR1 PRHDT, CDR2 FYEKMQ (reference sequence). The CDR3 length is 12 residues. The V end was cut by 2 bases, the J end by 5 bases, with 7 bases between. CDR3: CASSLIKHEQYF. The CDR3, as DNA: TGTGCCAGCAGCTTAATTAAGCACGAGCAGTACTTC. Combining the CDR3 with reference TRBV13 and TRBJ2-7 gives the whole variable domain AAGVIQSPRHLIKEKRETATLKCYPIPRHDTVYWYQQGPGQDPQFLISFYEKMQSDKGSIPDRFSAQQFSDYHSELNMSSLELGDSALYFCASSLIKHEQYFGPGTRLTVT.

In its sample, this clonotype was seen many times. V gene TRBV6-6 combines with J gene TRBJ2-7, with D tentatively TRBD1 (6 bases). Germline CDR1 and CDR2: MNHNY and SVGAGI (reference sequence). The CDR3 has 15 amino acids. With 4 bases removed from V and 3 bases from J, the gap between germline ends came to 16 bases. CDR3 bases: TGTGCCAGCAGTTCGACAGGATCCGAGAGCTACGAGCAGTACTTC. This encodes CASSSTGSESYEQYF.

The sample holds many counts of this clonotype. The chain links TRBV15 to TRBJ2-1, with D perhaps being TRBD1 or TRBD2 (5 bases each). V was clipped by 1 base and J by 2 bases, with 18 bases between them. The CDR3 loop spans 18 amino acids. CDR1 and CDR2 (germline): LNHNV, YYDKDF (reference sequence). The DNA of the CDR3 is TGTGCCACCAGCAGAGGTTTCCGGGACCTAGCTCCCTACAATGAGCAGTTCTTC. Translation gives CATSRGFRDLAPYNEQFF.

This clonotype came up many times. The chain carries TRBV13 and TRBJ1-4; weak D call: TRBD1 (6 bases). Germline CDR1 reads PRHDT; CDR2 reads FYEKMQ (reference sequence). There are 15 residues in the CDR3. Trimming took 5 bases from V and 10 from J, leaving 20 bases between them. CDR3 residues: CASSPNTGISSKLFF. The CDR3 DNA is TGTGCCAGCAGCCCAAATACAGGGATTTCATCAAAACTGTTTTTT.

This clonotype has a handful of counts. The rearrangement uses TRBV6-2 or TRBV6-3 and TRBJ1-5, with 8 bases fitting TRBD1. The ends lost 10 bases at V and 3 bases at J; junction bases unmatched: 11. The CDR3 is 15 amino acids. CDR1 is MNHEY and CDR2 is SVGEGT in the germline V gene. CDR3 loop: CATHRQDRANQPQHF. The CDR3 bases are TGTGCCACCCACCGACAGGACAGGGCCAATCAGCCCCAGCATTTT.

The V call is TRBV6-5, the J call TRBJ1-4; 8 bases agree with TRBD1. CDR3 length equals 15 residues. Germline assignment: CDR1 MNHEY and CDR2 SVGAGI. J lost 7 bases, V lost 6 bases, and 10 bases had no gene match. The CDR3 coding sequence is TGTGCCAGCAGATTCCGGACAGGGAAAAGTGAAAAACTGTTTTTT. This translates into CASRFRTGKSEKLFF.